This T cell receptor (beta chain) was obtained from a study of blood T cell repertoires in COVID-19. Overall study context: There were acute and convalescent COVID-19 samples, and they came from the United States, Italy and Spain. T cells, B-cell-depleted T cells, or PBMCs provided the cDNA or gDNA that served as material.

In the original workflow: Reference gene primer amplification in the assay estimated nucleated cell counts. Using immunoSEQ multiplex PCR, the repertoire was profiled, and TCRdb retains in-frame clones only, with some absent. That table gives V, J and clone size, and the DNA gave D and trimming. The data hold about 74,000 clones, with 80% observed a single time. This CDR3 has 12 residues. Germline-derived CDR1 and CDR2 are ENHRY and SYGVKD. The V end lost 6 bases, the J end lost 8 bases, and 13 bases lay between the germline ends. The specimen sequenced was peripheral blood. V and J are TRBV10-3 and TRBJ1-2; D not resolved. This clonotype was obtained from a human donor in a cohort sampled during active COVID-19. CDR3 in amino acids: CAIRGRQVGYTF. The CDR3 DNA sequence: TGTGCCATCAGGGGCAGGCAAGTCGGCTACACCTTC.